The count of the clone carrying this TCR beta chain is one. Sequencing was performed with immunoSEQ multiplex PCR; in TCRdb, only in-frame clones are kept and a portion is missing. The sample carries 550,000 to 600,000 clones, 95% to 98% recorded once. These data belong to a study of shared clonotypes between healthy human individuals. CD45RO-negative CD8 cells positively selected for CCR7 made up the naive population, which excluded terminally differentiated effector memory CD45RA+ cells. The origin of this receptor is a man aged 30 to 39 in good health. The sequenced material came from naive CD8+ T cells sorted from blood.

The CDR3 DNA is TGTGCCAGTAGTATGAGTAGCGGGACTTGGGATGAGCAGTTCTTC. As protein: CASSMSSGTWDEQFF. This sequence joins TRBV19 and TRBJ2-1; 8 bases fit TRBD2. CDR1 is LNHDA, CDR2 SQIVND, per germline (reference sequence). J lost 8 bases, V lost 3 bases, and 9 bases had no gene match. This CDR3 comprises 15 residues.